A selection of T cell receptor beta chains follows, all from one sample in a study of OX40 agonist ivuxolimab in advanced cancers. The protocol was immunoSEQ multiplex PCR, while the TCRdb copy is restricted to in-frame clones and leaves out a portion. The repertoire holds roughly 80,000 clones, with around four fifths as singletons. The sequences come from CD4+ or CD8+ T cells sorted from blood, collected in a trial of the OX40 agonist ivuxolimab. The receptors were gathered from an adult with an advanced solid tumor such as melanoma, head and neck, liver or kidney cancer. CDR3s include the opening cysteine and the closing phenylalanine or tryptophan. D genes are given only for firm matches. Size tells how often a clone was seen (once, few, many) or the class of an expanded clone, and some rows leave it out.

v_call	j_call	cdr3_length	d_call	clone_size	cdr3_nt	cdr3_aa
TRBV7-3	TRBJ1-1	16	.	.	TGTGCCAGCAGCGATAGCTTCGGGTCTGGAAACACTGAAGCTTTCTTT	CASSDSFGSGNTEAFF
TRBV19	TRBJ2-5	13	TRBD1	.	TGTGCCACCCAGGGACAGGATTGGGAGACCCAGTACTTC	CATQGQDWETQYF
TRBV2	TRBJ1-6	13	TRBD1	once	TGTGCCAGCGGACAGGTTAATAATTCACCCCTCCACTTT	CASGQVNNSPLHF
TRBV7-3	TRBJ1-2	14	TRBD1	.	TGTGCCAGCAGCGCAGGGACAGACCCTTCCGGCTACACCTTC	CASSAGTDPSGYTF
TRBV30	TRBJ1-1	14	.	.	TGTGCCTGGAGGAAGGCAGATTTGAACACTGAAGCTTTCTTT	CAWRKADLNTEAFF
TRBV4-3	TRBJ2-3	14	.	.	TGCGCCAGCAGCCAATTAGCGGACACAGATACGCAGTATTTT	CASSQLADTDTQYF
TRBV25-1	TRBJ1-4	15	.	.	TGTGCCAGCAGTGACGATGCCGAAACCCTGGAAAAACTGTTTTTT	CASSDDAETLEKLFF
TRBV19	TRBJ1-2	16	.	.	TGTGCCAGTAGTGACCAGGGACGGTTTGTCCGATATGGCTACACCTTC	CASSDQGRFVRYGYTF
TRBV15	TRBJ1-4	14	.	.	TGTGCCACCAGCCCTCGTCAAGCTAATGAAAAACTGTTTTTT	CATSPRQANEKLFF
TRBV5-6	TRBJ1-2	17	TRBD1	.	TGTGCCAGCAGCTTGCTTACAGGGGTCAGAAGGGACTATGGCTACACCTTC	CASSLLTGVRRDYGYTF
TRBV6-1	TRBJ1-2	15	.	.	TGTGCCAGCAGTGAAGTTGACAGGTTTGGCTATGGCTACACCTTC	CASSEVDRFGYGYTF
TRBV19	TRBJ2-7	13	.	.	TGTGCCAGTAGTCCTTCTTATGGCTACGAGCAGTACTTC	CASSPSYGYEQYF
TRBV18	TRBJ1-1	16	.	few	TGTGCCAGCTCACCAAAAGGACGGGGCCTTAACACTGAAGCTTTCTTT	CASSPKGRGLNTEAFF
TRBV7-6	TRBJ2-7	14	.	.	TGTGCCAGCAGCTTAGAGACAGTCCCCTACGAGCAGTACTTC	CASSLETVPYEQYF